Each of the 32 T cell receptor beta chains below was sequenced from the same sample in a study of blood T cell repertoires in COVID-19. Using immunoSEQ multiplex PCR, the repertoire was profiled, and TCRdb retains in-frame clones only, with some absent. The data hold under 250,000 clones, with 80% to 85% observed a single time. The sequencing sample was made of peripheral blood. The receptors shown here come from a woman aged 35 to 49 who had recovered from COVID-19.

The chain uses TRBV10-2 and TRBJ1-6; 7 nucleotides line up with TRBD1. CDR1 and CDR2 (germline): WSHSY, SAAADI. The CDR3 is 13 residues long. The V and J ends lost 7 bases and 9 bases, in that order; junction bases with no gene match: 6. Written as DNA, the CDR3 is TGCGCCAGCAATCAGGGGGTTCGTTCACCCCTCCACTTT. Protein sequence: CASNQGVRSPLHF.

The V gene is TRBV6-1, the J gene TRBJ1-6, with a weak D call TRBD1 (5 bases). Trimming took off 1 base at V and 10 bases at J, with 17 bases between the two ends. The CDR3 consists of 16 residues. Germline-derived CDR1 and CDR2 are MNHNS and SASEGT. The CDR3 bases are TGTGCCAGCAGTGAAGTGTGGGGGGACTTCGTGTCACCCCTCCACTTT. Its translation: CASSEVWGDFVSPLHF.

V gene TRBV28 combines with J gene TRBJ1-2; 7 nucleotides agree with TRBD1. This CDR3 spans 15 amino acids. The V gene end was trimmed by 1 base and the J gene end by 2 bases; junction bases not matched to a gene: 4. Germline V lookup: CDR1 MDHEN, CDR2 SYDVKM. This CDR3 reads CASSLLPGGNYGYTF. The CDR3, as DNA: TGTGCCAGCAGTTTATTACCAGGGGGGAACTATGGCTACACCTTC.

CDR3 sequence reads: CASSTGAGQFNEKLFF. In nucleotides, the CDR3 is TGTGCCAGCTCCACGGGGGCGGGACAGTTTAATGAAAAACTGTTTTTT. The rearrangement joins TRBV5-6 to TRBJ1-4; 7 nucleotides agree with TRBD1. The CDR3 loop spans 16 amino acids. Germline values: CDR1 SGHDT, CDR2 YYEEEE. J was trimmed by 4 bases and V by 7 bases; bases with no gene match: 13. The full variable domain, completed using reference TRBV5-6 and TRBJ1-4, is DAGVTQSPTHLIKTRGQQVTLRCSPKSGHDTVSWYQQALGQGPQFIFQYYEEEERQRGNFPDRFSGHQFPNYSSELNVNALLLGDSALYLCASSTGAGQFNEKLFFGSGTQLSVL.

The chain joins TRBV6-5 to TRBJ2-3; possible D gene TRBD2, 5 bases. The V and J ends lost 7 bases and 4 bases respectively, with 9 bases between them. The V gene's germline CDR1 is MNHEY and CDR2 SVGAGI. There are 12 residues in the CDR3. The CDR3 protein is CASKGEADTQYF. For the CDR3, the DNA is TGTGCCAGCAAGGGAGAAGCAGATACGCAGTATTTT.

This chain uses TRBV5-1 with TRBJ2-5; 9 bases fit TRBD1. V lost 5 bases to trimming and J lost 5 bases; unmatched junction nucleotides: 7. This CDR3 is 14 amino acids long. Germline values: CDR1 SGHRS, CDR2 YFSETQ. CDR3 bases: TGCGCCAGCAGACACGGGACAGGGAAGGAGACCCAGTACTTC. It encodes CASRHGTGKETQYF.

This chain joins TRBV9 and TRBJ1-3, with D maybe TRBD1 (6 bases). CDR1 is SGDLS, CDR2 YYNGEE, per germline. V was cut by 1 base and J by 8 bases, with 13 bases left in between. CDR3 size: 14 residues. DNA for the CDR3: TGTGCCAGCAGCGTAACAGGGCTTAGGGACACCATATATTTT. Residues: CASSVTGLRDTIYF.

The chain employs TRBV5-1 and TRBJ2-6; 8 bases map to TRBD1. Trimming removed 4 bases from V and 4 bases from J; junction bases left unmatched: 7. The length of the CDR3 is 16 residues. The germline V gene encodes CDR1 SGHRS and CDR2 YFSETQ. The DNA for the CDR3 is TGCGCCAGCAGCACCGGACAGGGCGTCGGGGCCAACGTCCTGACTTTC. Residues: CASSTGQGVGANVLTF. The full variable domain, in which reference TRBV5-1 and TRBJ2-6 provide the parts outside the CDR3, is KAGVTQTPRYLIKTRGQQVTLSCSPISGHRSVSWYQQTPGQGLQFLFEYFSETQRNKGNFPGRFSGRQFSNSRSEMNVSTLELGDSALYLCASSTGQGVGANVLTFGAGSRLTVL.

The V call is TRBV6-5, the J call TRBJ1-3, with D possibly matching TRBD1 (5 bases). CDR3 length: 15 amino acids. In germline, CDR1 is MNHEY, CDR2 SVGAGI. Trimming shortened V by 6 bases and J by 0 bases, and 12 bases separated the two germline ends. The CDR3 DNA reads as TGTGCCAGCAGGCCGGGACTGCTCTCTGGAAACACCATATATTTT. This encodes CASRPGLLSGNTIYF.

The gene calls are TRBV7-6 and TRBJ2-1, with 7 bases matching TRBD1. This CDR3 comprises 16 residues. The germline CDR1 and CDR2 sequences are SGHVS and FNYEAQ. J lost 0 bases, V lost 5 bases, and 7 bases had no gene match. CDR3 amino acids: CASSIQGDSSYNEQFF. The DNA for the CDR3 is TGTGCCAGCAGCATCCAGGGGGATAGCTCCTACAATGAGCAGTTCTTC.

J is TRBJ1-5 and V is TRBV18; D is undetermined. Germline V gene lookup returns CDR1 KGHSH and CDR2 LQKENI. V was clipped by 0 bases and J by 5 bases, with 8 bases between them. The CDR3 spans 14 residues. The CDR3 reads CASSPPGRYQPQHF. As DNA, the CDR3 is TGTGCCAGCTCACCACCTGGCAGATATCAGCCCCAGCATTTT.

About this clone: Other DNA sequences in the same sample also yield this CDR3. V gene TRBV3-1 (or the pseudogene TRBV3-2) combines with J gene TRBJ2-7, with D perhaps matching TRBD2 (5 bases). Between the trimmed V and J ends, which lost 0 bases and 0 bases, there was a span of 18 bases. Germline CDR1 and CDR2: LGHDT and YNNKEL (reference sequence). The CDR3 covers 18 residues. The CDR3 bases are TGTGCCAGCAGCCAAGAGTTGCTTAGACAAGGGAGCTCCTACGAGCAGTACTTC. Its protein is CASSQELLRQGSSYEQYF.

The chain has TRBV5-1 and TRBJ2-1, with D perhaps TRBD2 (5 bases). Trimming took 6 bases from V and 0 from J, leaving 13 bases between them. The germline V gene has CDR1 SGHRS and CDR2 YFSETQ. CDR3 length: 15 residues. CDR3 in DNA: TGCGCCAGCAAGTCTGAGGGAAGCTCCTACAATGAGCAGTTCTTC. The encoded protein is CASKSEGSSYNEQFF.

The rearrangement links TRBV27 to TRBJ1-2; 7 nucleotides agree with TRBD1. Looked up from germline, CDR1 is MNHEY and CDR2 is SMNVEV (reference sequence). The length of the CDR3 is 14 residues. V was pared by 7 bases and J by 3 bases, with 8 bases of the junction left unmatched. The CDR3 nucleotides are TGTGCCAGCAAAACGAGGGGGCTCGACTATGGCTACACCTTC. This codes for CASKTRGLDYGYTF.

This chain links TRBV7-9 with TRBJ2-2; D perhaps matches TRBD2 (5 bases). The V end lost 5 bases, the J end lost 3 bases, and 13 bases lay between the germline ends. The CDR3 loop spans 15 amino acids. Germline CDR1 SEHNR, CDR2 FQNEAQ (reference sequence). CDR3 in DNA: TGTGCCAGCAGCCGAGGAGGAGGATACACCGGGGAGCTGTTTTTT. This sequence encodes CASSRGGGYTGELFF.

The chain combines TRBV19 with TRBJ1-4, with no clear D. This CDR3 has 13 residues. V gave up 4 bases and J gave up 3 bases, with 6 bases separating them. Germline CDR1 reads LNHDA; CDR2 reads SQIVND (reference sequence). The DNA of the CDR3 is TGTGCCAGTAGTAGTTCGGCTAATGAAAAACTGTTTTTT. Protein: CASSSSANEKLFF.

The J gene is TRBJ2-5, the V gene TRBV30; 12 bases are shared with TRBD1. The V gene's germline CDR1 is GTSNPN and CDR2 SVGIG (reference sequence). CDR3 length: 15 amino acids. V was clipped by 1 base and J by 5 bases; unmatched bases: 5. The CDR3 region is CAWSAGTGGTETQYF. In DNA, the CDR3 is TGTGCCTGGAGTGCCGGGACAGGGGGCACGGAGACCCAGTACTTC.

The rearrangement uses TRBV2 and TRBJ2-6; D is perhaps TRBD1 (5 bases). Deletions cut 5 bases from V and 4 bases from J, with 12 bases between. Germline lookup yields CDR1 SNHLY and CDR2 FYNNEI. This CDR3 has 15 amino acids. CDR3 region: CASSTRQTGANVLTF. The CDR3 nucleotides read TGTGCCAGCAGTACGAGACAGACCGGGGCCAACGTCCTGACTTTC.

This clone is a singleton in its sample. The CDR3 nucleotides are TGTGCCAGCAGTTCCACAGGGGCCTCCTACAATGAGCAGTTCTTC. Amino acids: CASSSTGASYNEQFF. The rearrangement links TRBV28 to TRBJ2-1; 7 bases line up with TRBD1. There are 15 residues in the CDR3. Germline V gene lookup returns CDR1 MDHEN and CDR2 SYDVKM. The J segment lost 0 bases and the V segment lost 4 bases, leaving 3 bases of the junction unmatched.

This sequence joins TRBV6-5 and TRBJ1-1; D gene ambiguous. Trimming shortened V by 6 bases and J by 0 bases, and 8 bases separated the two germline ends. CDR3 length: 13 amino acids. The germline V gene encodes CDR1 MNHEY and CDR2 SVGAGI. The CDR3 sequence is CASRTGVNTEAFF. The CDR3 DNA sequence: TGTGCCAGCAGAACGGGAGTGAACACTGAAGCTTTCTTT.

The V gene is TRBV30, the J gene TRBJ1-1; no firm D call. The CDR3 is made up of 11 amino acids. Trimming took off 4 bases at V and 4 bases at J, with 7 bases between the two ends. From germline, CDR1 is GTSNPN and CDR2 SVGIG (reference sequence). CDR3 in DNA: TGTGCCTGGATAGGGAGCACTGAAGCTTTCTTT. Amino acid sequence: CAWIGSTEAFF.

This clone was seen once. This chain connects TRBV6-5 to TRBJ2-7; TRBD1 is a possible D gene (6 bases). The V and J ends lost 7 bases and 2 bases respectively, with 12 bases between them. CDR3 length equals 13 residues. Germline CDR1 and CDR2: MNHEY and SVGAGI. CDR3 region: CASNRDITYEQYF. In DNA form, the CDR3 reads TGTGCCAGCAACAGGGACATAACCTACGAGCAGTACTTC.

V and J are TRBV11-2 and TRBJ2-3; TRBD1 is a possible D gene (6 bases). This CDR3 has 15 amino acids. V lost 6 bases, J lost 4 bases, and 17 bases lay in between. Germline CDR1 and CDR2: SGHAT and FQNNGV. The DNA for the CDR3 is TGTGCCAGCAGAGCTTTGGGGGCACGGGCAGATACGCAGTATTTT. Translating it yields CASRALGARADTQYF.

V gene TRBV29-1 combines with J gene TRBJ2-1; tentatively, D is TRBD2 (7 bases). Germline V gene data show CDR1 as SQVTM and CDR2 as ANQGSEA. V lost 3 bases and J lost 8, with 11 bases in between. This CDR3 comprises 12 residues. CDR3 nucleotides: TGCAGCGTTGAGGGGGGGGCCGATGAGCAGTTCTTC. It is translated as CSVEGGADEQFF.

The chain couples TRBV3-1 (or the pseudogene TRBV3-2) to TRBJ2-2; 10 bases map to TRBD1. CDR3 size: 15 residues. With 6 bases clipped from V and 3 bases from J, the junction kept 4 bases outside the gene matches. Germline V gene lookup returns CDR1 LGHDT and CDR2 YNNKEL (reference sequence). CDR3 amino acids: CASRAGTGDTGELFF. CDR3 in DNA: TGTGCCAGCAGAGCCGGGACAGGGGACACCGGGGAGCTGTTTTTT.

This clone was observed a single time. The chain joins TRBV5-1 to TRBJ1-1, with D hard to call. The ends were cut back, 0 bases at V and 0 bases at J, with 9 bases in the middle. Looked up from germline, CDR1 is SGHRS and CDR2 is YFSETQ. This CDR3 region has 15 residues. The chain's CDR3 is CASSLDPGMNTEAFF. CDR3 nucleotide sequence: TGCGCCAGCAGCTTGGATCCGGGAATGAACACTGAAGCTTTCTTT.

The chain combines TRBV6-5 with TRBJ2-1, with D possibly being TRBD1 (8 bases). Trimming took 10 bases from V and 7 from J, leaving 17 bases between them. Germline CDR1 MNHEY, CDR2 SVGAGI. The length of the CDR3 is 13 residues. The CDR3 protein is CATTGGGRNEQFF. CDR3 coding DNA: TGTGCCACCACAGGGGGGGGGAGGAATGAGCAGTTCTTC.

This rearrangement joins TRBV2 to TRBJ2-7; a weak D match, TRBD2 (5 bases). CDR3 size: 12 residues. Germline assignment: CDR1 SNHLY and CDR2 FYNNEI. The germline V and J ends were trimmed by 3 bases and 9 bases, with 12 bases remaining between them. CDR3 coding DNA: TGTGCCAGCAGTGATGAGCGGCTCCGGCAGTACTTC. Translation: CASSDERLRQYF.

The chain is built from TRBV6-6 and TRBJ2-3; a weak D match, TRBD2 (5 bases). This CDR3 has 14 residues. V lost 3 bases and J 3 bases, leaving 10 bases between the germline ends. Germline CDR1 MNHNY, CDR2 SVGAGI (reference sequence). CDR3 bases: TGTGCCAGCAGTTATACGGGGTGGACAGATACGCAGTATTTT. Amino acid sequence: CASSYTGWTDTQYF.

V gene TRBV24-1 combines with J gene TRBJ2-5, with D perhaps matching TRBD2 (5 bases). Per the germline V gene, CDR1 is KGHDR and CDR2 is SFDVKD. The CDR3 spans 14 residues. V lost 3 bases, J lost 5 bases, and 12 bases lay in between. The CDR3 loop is CATSDERVGETQYF. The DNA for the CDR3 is TGTGCCACCAGTGATGAGAGGGTCGGGGAGACCCAGTACTTC.

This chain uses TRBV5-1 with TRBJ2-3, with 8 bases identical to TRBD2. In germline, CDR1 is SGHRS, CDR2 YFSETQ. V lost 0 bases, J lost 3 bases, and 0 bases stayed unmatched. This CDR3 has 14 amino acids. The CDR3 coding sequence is TGCGCCAGCAGCTTGGAGCGGGAGACAGATACGCAGTATTTT. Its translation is CASSLERETDTQYF.

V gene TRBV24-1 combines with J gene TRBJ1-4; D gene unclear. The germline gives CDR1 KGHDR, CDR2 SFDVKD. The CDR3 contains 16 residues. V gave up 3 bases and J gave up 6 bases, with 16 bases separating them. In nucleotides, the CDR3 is TGTGCCACCAGTGATCCTGCTGAGGGAGAGCATGAAAAACTGTTTTTT. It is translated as CATSDPAEGEHEKLFF.